Presented here are 23 T cell receptor beta chains from one specimen sequenced in a study of blood T cell repertoires in COVID-19. TCRdb's copy holds only in-frame clones and misses some; the assay was immunoSEQ multiplex PCR. The profile shows some 120,000 clones, roughly 81% of them singletons. Sequenced input: peripheral blood. All receptors derive from a man in his forties with acute or convalescent COVID-19.

The V and J genes are TRBV5-1 and TRBJ2-3; a weak D match, TRBD2 (6 bases). The germline CDR1 and CDR2 sequences are SGHRS and YFSETQ. The CDR3 sequence is 15 residues long. Trimming removed 4 bases at V and 3 bases at J, with 15 bases between. In nucleotides, the CDR3 is TGCGCCAGCAGCCCTGGGAGGCCAGGAACAGATACGCAGTATTTT. Translating it yields CASSPGRPGTDTQYF.

On this clone itself: The CDR3 carries no conserved terminal phenylalanine or tryptophan, so it likely arises from a read error. Because the CDR3's place on the DNA is in doubt, the DNA is left out and the CDR3 is given as listed by TCRdb. The chain couples TRBV6-5 to TRBJ2-3; the table's D call TRBD2 went unverified against the DNA. Germline CDR1 reads MNHEY; CDR2 reads SVGAGI. The CDR3 has 12 amino acids, counting both end residues. The CDR3 is CASRPLAGGLEV.

The V and J genes are TRBV28 and TRBJ2-7; 7 bases match TRBD2. Germline CDR1 and CDR2: MDHEN and SYDVKM. The V segment lost 5 bases and the J segment 3 bases; nucleotides outside the gene matches: 4. This CDR3 contains 13 residues. The CDR3 spells CASSGGRDYEQYF. Written as DNA, the CDR3 is TGTGCCAGCAGTGGAGGGAGGGACTACGAGCAGTACTTC.

This clone has only one observation. Other DNA sequences in this specimen translate into the identical CDR3. This sequence joins TRBV5-1 and TRBJ1-1; 8 bases align to TRBD1. There are 16 residues in the CDR3. Looked up from germline, CDR1 is SGHRS and CDR2 is YFSETQ. Trimming took 0 bases from V and 1 from J; bases not matched to a gene: 5. The CDR3: CASSLDGQGPNTEAFF. In DNA, the CDR3 is TGCGCCAGCAGCTTGGATGGACAGGGCCCGAACACTGAAGCTTTCTTT.

This chain connects TRBV20-1 to TRBJ2-7; D is undetermined. Germline lookup yields CDR1 DFQATT and CDR2 SNEGSKA (reference sequence). V was pared by 3 bases and J by 5 bases, with 11 bases between. The CDR3 spans 12 residues. The CDR3 protein is CSASPAHHEQYF. The DNA of the CDR3 is TGCAGTGCTAGTCCAGCGCACCACGAGCAGTACTTC.

This rearrangement joins TRBV28 to TRBJ1-4, with D possibly matching TRBD1 (6 bases). The germline V gene encodes CDR1 MDHEN and CDR2 SYDVKM. Trimming left V 8 bases short and J 4 bases short, with 20 bases between. This CDR3 is built from 16 residues. This chain's CDR3 is CASPPGHSKDNEKLFF. CDR3 coding DNA: TGTGCCAGCCCGCCGGGACACTCTAAGGATAATGAAAAACTGTTTTTT.

The CDR3: CASSRRDSGANVLTF. The CDR3 DNA sequence: TGTGCCAGCAGTAGGAGGGACTCTGGGGCCAACGTCCTGACTTTC. V gene TRBV2 combines with J gene TRBJ2-6; TRBD2 is a possible D gene (6 bases). Germline V CDR1 and CDR2: SNHLY, FYNNEI. The CDR3 runs 15 residues. The ends were cut back, 5 bases at V and 0 bases at J, with 8 bases in the middle.

For this clone: The junction departs from the called germline gene at one end, perhaps through a read error. Other DNA sequences within the sample encode an identical CDR3. This chain links TRBV11-3 with TRBJ2-1; TRBD1 aligns across 9 bases. The CDR3 spans 15 residues. Germline V gene data show CDR1 as SGHNT and CDR2 as YENEEA. The CDR3 DNA reads TGTGCCAGCAGTTTAGACAGGGGGTCCTACAATGAGCAGTTCTTC. It yields the protein CASSLDRGSYNEQFF.

The J gene is TRBJ2-5, the V gene TRBV6-6; 10 bases map to TRBD2. The V gene end was trimmed by 5 bases and the J gene end by 2 bases; junction bases not matched to a gene: 2. The CDR3 length is 14 residues. Germline V CDR1 and CDR2: MNHNY, SVGAGI (reference sequence). CDR3 in DNA: TGTGCCAGCAGTGATAGCGGGGGGCAAGAGACCCAGTACTTC. It is translated as CASSDSGGQETQYF.

This chain uses TRBV30 with TRBJ1-2; D gene ambiguous. The V gene lost 0 bases and the J gene lost 2 bases, with 16 bases spanning the gap. There are 16 residues in the CDR3. The germline CDR1 and CDR2 sequences are GTSNPN and SVGIG (reference sequence). The CDR3 DNA follows: TGTGCCTGGAGTGTTTGGTCAACCCCCCGGAACTATGGCTACACCTTC. This codes for CAWSVWSTPRNYGYTF.

The chain links TRBV5-6 to TRBJ2-7; 7 bases fit TRBD1. This CDR3 spans 15 amino acids. Germline V gene lookup returns CDR1 SGHDT and CDR2 YYEEEE. The trim removed 0 bases at V and 3 bases at J, leaving 6 bases unmatched. CDR3 in DNA: TGTGCCAGCAGCTTGGCCCCACAGGGGCACTACGAGCAGTACTTC. Protein sequence: CASSLAPQGHYEQYF. Complete variable domain (other parts from reference TRBV5-6 and TRBJ2-7): DAGVTQSPTHLIKTRGQQVTLRCSPKSGHDTVSWYQQALGQGPQFIFQYYEEEERQRGNFPDRFSGHQFPNYSSELNVNALLLGDSALYLCASSLAPQGHYEQYFGPGTRLTVT.

J is TRBJ2-1 and V is TRBV28; 9 bases map to TRBD2. Trimming removed 7 bases from V and 10 bases from J; junction bases left unmatched: 11. This CDR3 has 14 residues. CDR1 MDHEN and CDR2 SYDVKM come from the germline V gene. The CDR3: CASTGSGSVTEQFF. In nucleotides, the CDR3 is TGTGCCAGCACGGGTAGCGGGAGCGTTACCGAGCAGTTCTTC.

The chain links TRBV6-5 to TRBJ2-3, with TRBD2 as a possible D gene (6 bases). This CDR3 spans 15 amino acids. The V end was cut by 7 bases, the J end by 2 bases, with 16 bases between. Per the germline V gene, CDR1 is MNHEY and CDR2 is SVGAGI. The DNA for the CDR3 is TGTGCCAGCATGGCGGGACCTCCCAACACAGATACGCAGTATTTT. This codes for CASMAGPPNTDTQYF.

The rearrangement links TRBV12-2 to TRBJ2-7; the table's D call TRBD2 went unverified against the DNA. TRBV12-2 is an annotated pseudogene. This CDR3 has 15 amino acids. CDR3 residues: CASRWGLAGVGEQYF. CDR3 coding DNA: TGTGCAAGTCGCTGGGGACTAGCGGGAGTCGGCGAGCAGTACTTC.

In this sample, this clone turned up once. The CDR3 DNA reads as TGTGCCAGCAGCGCACAGGGTTTCGAGACCCAGTACTTC. As protein: CASSAQGFETQYF. This rearrangement joins TRBV7-2 to TRBJ2-5; a possible D gene is TRBD1 (6 bases). Trimming took 5 bases from V and 5 from J, leaving 12 bases between them. The CDR3 sequence is 13 residues long. Germline V gene lookup returns CDR1 SGHTA and CDR2 FQGNSA.

The gene calls are TRBV18 and TRBJ2-3; TRBD1 matches at 8 bases. V was clipped by 1 base and J by 3 bases; unmatched bases: 6. Germline CDR1 and CDR2: KGHSH and LQKENI. The CDR3 spans 16 residues. The CDR3 reads CASSPRSGGATDTQYF. CDR3 nucleotide sequence: TGTGCCAGCTCACCACGGTCAGGGGGCGCGACAGATACGCAGTATTTT.

The gene calls are TRBV11-2 and TRBJ2-7; 7 bases map to TRBD1. The length of the CDR3 is 12 residues. Germline V gene data show CDR1 as SGHAT and CDR2 as FQNNGV. Unmatched junction bases numbered 9, after V lost 9 bases and J lost 7 bases. CDR3 nucleotides: TGTGCCAGAGACAGGGTGGGGAAAGAGCAGTACTTC. It specifies CARDRVGKEQYF.

The chain uses TRBV30 and TRBJ2-2; 8 positions match TRBD1. V dropped 2 bases and J dropped 6; count of bases not matched to a gene: 5. This CDR3 region has 14 residues. The V gene's germline CDR1 is GTSNPN and CDR2 SVGIG (reference sequence). In nucleotides, the CDR3 is TGTGCCTGGAGTTTTGGACAGGGACCCGGGGAGCTGTTTTTT. Protein product: CAWSFGQGPGELFF.

The chain carries TRBV7-9 and TRBJ1-4; tentatively, D is TRBD1 (6 bases). The CDR3 spans 15 residues. Germline loops: CDR1 SEHNR, CDR2 FQNEAQ (reference sequence). V lost 10 bases, J lost 0 bases, and 15 bases lay in between. CDR3 sequence: CAITLGTTTNEKLFF. The CDR3 nucleotides read TGTGCCATCACCCTAGGGACAACAACTAATGAAAAACTGTTTTTT.

The sample holds one count of this clone. The chain employs TRBV4-1 and TRBJ2-1, with D perhaps matching TRBD1 (6 bases). Trimming took 4 bases from V and 0 from J, leaving 13 bases between them. The CDR3 length is 16 residues. Germline-derived CDR1 and CDR2 are MGHRA and YSYEKL. CDR3 sequence reads: CASSPRTGFSYNEQFF. CDR3 DNA sequence: TGCGCCAGCAGCCCAAGAACAGGGTTCTCCTACAATGAGCAGTTCTTC.

The genes are TRBV4-2 and TRBJ1-5, with D maybe TRBD1 (5 bases). CDR1 is LGHNA and CDR2 is YNFKEQ in the germline V gene. The V end was cut by 0 bases, the J end by 1 base, with 10 bases between. There are 16 residues in the CDR3. DNA of the CDR3: TGTGCCAGCAGCCAAGATGTCCAGGGAAGCAATCAGCCCCAGCATTTT. Its translation is CASSQDVQGSNQPQHF.

This chain links TRBV6-5 with TRBJ1-2; D perhaps matches TRBD1 (6 bases). The CDR3 has 14 amino acids. The V gene's germline CDR1 is MNHEY and CDR2 SVGAGI. V lost 6 bases and J 5 bases, leaving 16 bases between the germline ends. CDR3 sequence (DNA): TGTGCCAGCAGCCAACAGGACAGTGGGTATGGCTACACCTTC. This translates into CASSQQDSGYGYTF.

This sequence joins TRBV7-8 and TRBJ1-5; D gene uncertain. The CDR3 has 15 amino acids. V dropped 2 bases and J dropped 5 bases, with 13 bases sitting between them. The germline V gene encodes CDR1 SGHVS and CDR2 FQNEAQ. The CDR3 loop is CASSLNPTGYQPQHF. The CDR3 region has the DNA TGTGCCAGCAGCTTAAATCCCACGGGGTATCAGCCCCAGCATTTT. Using reference TRBV7-8 and TRBJ1-5 for the parts outside the CDR3, the full variable domain is GAGVSQSPRYKVAKRGQDVALRCDPISGHVSLFWYQQALGQGPEFLTYFQNEAQLDKSGLPSDRFFAERPEGSVSTLKIQRTQQEDSAVYLCASSLNPTGYQPQHFGDGTRLSIL.